This entry lists 8 T cell receptor beta chains sequenced from one sample in a study of cytomegalovirus exposure and HLA in healthy donors (dated by TCRdb to between 2016 and 2019). The protocol used for the library was the immunoSEQ multiplex PCR assay. TCRdb stores this immuneACCESS table with in-frame sequences only. Part of the clones is absent; in the studies checked, under half of the shortfall reflects unresolved V genes, and no reason is known for the rest. For this sample there are about 69,000 clones; about 95% appear just once. The ten top clones hold roughly 0.94% of the sample. Input material: PBMCs. The receptors shown here come from a woman aged 18-35 years in good health and CMV-seronegative.

The rearrangement joins TRBV7-9 to TRBJ2-1, with D perhaps TRBD2 (6 bases). In germline, CDR1 is SEHNR, CDR2 FQNEAQ (reference sequence). The V and J ends lost 1 base and 3 bases respectively, with 10 bases between them. There are 15 residues in the CDR3. CDR3 sequence reads: CASSLGLGDYNEQFF. The CDR3 nucleotides read TGTGCCAGCAGCTTAGGACTAGGGGACTACAATGAGCAGTTCTTC. Full variable domain (remainder filled in from reference TRBV7-9 and TRBJ2-1): DTGVSQNPRHKITKRGQNVTFRCDPISEHNRLYWYRQTLGQGPEFLTYFQNEAQLEKSRLLSDRFSAERPKGSFSTLEIQRTEQGDSAMYLCASSLGLGDYNEQFFGPGTRLTVL.

The chain recombines TRBV6-6 with TRBJ2-7; 10 positions agree with TRBD1. V lost 5 bases and J lost 6; bases outside the gene matches: 4. Looked up from germline, CDR1 is MNHNY and CDR2 is SVGAGI (reference sequence). CDR3 length: 13 amino acids. The CDR3: CASSLGQGVEQYF. The CDR3 DNA is TGTGCCAGCAGTCTCGGACAGGGGGTCGAGCAGTACTTC.

V gene TRBV6-1 combines with J gene TRBJ1-1; D gene ambiguous. Germline V CDR1 and CDR2: MNHNS, SASEGT. The germline V and J ends were trimmed by 7 bases and 5 bases, with 8 bases remaining between them. This CDR3 spans 11 amino acids. CDR3 in DNA: TGTGCCAGCACCCCGGGGACTGAAGCTTTCTTT. As protein: CASTPGTEAFF.

V usage is TRBV5-4 and J usage is TRBJ2-2; possibly TRBD2 for D (5 bases). Trimming pared 7 bases from V and 2 bases from J, leaving 9 bases between. Germline values: CDR1 SGHNT, CDR2 YYREEE (reference sequence). The length of the CDR3 is 13 residues. CDR3 sequence (DNA): TGTGCCAGCGGCAGGACTAACACCGGGGAGCTGTTTTTT. Translating gives CASGRTNTGELFF.

The V call is TRBV5-4, the J call TRBJ1-2, with 7 bases lining up with TRBD1. With V trimmed by 4 bases and J by 2 bases, 11 bases remained unmatched. The CDR3 is made up of 16 amino acids. Germline V gene lookup returns CDR1 SGHNT and CDR2 YYREEE (reference sequence). CDR3 nucleotides: TGTGCCAGCAGCCCGATTTGGCGGGACAGAAACTATGGCTACACCTTC. Its protein product is CASSPIWRDRNYGYTF.

The chain combines TRBV6-1 with TRBJ1-2; possibly TRBD1 for D (6 bases). The CDR3 sequence is 15 residues long. Deletions cut 6 bases from V and 6 bases from J, with 20 bases between. Germline V gives CDR1 MNHNS, CDR2 SASEGT. As DNA, the CDR3 is TGTGCCAGCAGGGCACAGACAGGATGGGGAAATGGCTACACCTTC. This gives the protein CASRAQTGWGNGYTF.

The chain combines TRBV12-5 with TRBJ2-5, with D perhaps TRBD1 (5 bases). The CDR3 has 14 amino acids. Germline values: CDR1 LGHNT, CDR2 FRNRAP. Deletions cut 1 base from V and 4 bases from J, with 10 bases between. For the CDR3, the DNA is TGTGCTAGTGGTTTGGCAGGGTTTCTAGAGACCCAGTACTTC. Translating gives CASGLAGFLETQYF.

The chain links TRBV28 to TRBJ2-7; 11 bases line up with TRBD2. V trimming: 6 bases; J trimming: 6 bases; junction bases outside the gene matches: 7. Per germline, CDR1 MDHEN and CDR2 SYDVKM. CDR3 length equals 14 residues. The CDR3 reads CASSVAGGWIEQYF. DNA of the CDR3: TGTGCCAGCAGCGTAGCGGGAGGGTGGATCGAGCAGTACTTC.